This entry concerns a single TCR beta chain. Only in-frame clones appear in the TCRdb table, and some are missing; sequencing was by immunoSEQ multiplex PCR. This sample has about 220,000 clones, with approximately 77% found just once. These data are taken from a study of blood T cell repertoires in COVID-19. The receptor was derived from an elderly woman with acute or convalescent COVID-19. The sample was peripheral blood.

CDR3 sequence (DNA): TGCGCCAGCAGTGAGTCGACTGGACAGGGGCGATCACCCCTCCACTTT. Translating it yields CASSESTGQGRSPLHF. This chain uses TRBV10-1 with TRBJ1-6; TRBD1 matches at 9 bases. The junction had 7 bases not matched to a gene; V was cut back by 0 bases and J by 10 bases. The CDR3 is 16 residues long. Germline lookup yields CDR1 WNHNN and CDR2 SYGVQD (reference sequence).